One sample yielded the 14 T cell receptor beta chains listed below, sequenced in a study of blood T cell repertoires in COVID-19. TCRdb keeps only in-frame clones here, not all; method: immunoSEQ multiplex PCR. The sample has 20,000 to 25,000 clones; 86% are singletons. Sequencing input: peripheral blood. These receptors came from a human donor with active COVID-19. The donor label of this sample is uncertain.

DNA of the CDR3: TGTGCCAGCAGCCCAGGACAGAAAGCTAACTATGGCTACACCTTC. Protein product: CASSPGQKANYGYTF. V usage is TRBV7-8 and J usage is TRBJ1-2; D might be TRBD1 (6 bases). V lost 5 bases to trimming and J lost 0 bases, with 13 bases between them. Per germline, CDR1 SGHVS and CDR2 FQNEAQ. This CDR3 comprises 15 residues. The variable domain in full, completed from reference TRBV7-8 and TRBJ1-2, reads GAGVSQSPRYKVAKRGQDVALRCDPISGHVSLFWYQQALGQGPEFLTYFQNEAQLDKSGLPSDRFFAERPEGSVSTLKIQRTQQEDSAVYLCASSPGQKANYGYTFGSGTRLTVV.

The CDR3 here is CASSTGTDNTGELFF. The CDR3 nucleotides read TGTGCCAGTAGTACCGGGACTGACAACACCGGGGAGCTGTTTTTT. The genes are TRBV19 and TRBJ2-2; D may be TRBD2 (6 bases). Germline V gene data show CDR1 as LNHDA and CDR2 as SQIVND (reference sequence). The ends were cut back, 4 bases at V and 2 bases at J, with 11 bases in the middle. The CDR3 totals 15 residues. Drawing the rest from reference TRBV19 and TRBJ2-2, the complete variable domain is DGGITQSPKYLFRKEGQNVTLSCEQNLNHDAMYWYRQDPGQGLRLIYYSQIVNDFQKGDIAEGYSVSREKKESFPLTVTSAQKNPTAFYLCASSTGTDNTGELFFGEGSRLTVL.

Here the CDR3 reads CASSGSGTVNTEAFF. CDR3 bases: TGTGCCAGCAGCGGATCCGGGACAGTGAACACTGAAGCTTTCTTT. The chain carries TRBV7-9 and TRBJ1-1, with TRBD1 matching over 7 bases. The ends lost 5 bases at V and 0 bases at J; junction bases unmatched: 6. CDR1 SEHNR and CDR2 FQNEAQ come from the germline V gene (reference sequence). This CDR3 has 15 amino acids.

The DNA of the CDR3 is TGCGCCAGCAGCTTGGACTGGACTAGCGGGGGAACTGGGGAGCAGTACTTC. Translating it yields CASSLDWTSGGTGEQYF. The chain links TRBV5-1 to TRBJ2-7; 13 bases line up with TRBD2. The germline V gene has CDR1 SGHRS and CDR2 YFSETQ. The ends lost 0 bases at V and 7 bases at J; junction bases unmatched: 10. The CDR3 is 17 residues long.

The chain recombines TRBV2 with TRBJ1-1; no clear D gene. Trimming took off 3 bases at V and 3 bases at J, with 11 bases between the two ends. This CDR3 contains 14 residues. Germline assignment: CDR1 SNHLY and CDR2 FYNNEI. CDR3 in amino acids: CASSDARVDTEAFF. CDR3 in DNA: TGTGCCAGCAGTGATGCCCGGGTCGACACTGAAGCTTTCTTT.

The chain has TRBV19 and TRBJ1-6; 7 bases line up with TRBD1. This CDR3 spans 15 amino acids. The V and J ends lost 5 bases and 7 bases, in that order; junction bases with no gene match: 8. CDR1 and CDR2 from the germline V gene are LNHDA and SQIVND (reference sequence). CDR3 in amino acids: CASSPQTGRNSPLHF. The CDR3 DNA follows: TGTGCCAGTAGTCCGCAGACAGGGAGAAATTCACCCCTCCACTTT.

The CDR3 DNA sequence: TGTGCCACCAGCAGAACTAAGTACCAAGAGACCCAGTACTTC. This sequence encodes CATSRTKYQETQYF. The chain recombines TRBV15 with TRBJ2-5, with unresolved D. Per the germline V gene, CDR1 is LNHNV and CDR2 is YYDKDF (reference sequence). The CDR3 totals 14 residues. The ends were cut back, 2 bases at V and 0 bases at J, with 7 bases in the middle.

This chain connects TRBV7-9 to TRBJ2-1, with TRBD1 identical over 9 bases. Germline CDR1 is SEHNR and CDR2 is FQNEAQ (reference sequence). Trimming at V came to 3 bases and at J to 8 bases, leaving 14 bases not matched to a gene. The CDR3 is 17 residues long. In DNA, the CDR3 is TGTGCCAGCAGCTTTAGACCGGGACAGGGTTTAGCAGATGAGCAGTTCTTC. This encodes CASSFRPGQGLADEQFF.

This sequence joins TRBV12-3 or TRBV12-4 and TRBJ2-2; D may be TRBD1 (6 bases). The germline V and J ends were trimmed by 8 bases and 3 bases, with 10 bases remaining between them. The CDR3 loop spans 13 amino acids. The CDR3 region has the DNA TGTGCCAGCCCTGGACAGTACACCGGGGAGCTGTTTTTT. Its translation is CASPGQYTGELFF.

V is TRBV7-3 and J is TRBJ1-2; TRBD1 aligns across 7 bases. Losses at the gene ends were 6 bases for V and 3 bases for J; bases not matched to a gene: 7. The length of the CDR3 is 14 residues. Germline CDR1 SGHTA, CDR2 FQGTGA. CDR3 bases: TGTGCCAGCAGTTCGACAGGGAGCGACTATGGCTACACCTTC. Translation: CASSSTGSDYGYTF.

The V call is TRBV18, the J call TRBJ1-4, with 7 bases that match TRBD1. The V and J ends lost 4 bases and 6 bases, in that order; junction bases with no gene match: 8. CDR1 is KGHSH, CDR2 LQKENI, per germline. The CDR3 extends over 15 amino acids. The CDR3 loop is CASSRGQIDYEKLFF. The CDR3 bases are TGTGCCAGCTCACGGGGACAGATAGATTATGAAAAACTGTTTTTT.

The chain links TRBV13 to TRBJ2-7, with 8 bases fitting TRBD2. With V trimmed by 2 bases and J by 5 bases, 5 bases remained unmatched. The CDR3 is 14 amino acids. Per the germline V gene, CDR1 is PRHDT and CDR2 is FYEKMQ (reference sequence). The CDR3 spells CASSLPGLGNEQYF. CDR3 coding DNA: TGTGCCAGCAGCTTACCGGGACTAGGGAACGAGCAGTACTTC.

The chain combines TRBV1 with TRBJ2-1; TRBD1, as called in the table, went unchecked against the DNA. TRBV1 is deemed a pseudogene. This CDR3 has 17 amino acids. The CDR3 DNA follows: TGCACCAGCAGCCAGGCCCTCCGGGACAGGGGCTACAATGAGCAGTTCTTC. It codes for CTSSQALRDRGYNEQFF.

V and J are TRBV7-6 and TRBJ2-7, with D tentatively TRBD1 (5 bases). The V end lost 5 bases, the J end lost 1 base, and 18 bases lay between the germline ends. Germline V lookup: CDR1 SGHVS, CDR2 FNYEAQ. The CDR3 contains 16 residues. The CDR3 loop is CASSPSLMAGSYEQYF. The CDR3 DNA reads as TGTGCCAGCAGCCCCTCCTTGATGGCAGGGTCCTACGAGCAGTACTTC.